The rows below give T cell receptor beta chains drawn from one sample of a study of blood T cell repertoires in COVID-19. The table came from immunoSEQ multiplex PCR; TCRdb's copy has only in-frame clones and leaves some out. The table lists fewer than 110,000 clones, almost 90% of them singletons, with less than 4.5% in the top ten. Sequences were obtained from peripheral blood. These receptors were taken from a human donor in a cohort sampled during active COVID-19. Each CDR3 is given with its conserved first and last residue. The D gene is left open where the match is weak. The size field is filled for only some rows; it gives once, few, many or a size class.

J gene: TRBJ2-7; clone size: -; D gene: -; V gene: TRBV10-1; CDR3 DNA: TGCGCCAGCAGTGAGCATTTAGCGCGCTCCCCCGAGACGTGGTACGAGCAGTACTTC; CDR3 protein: CASSEHLARSPETWYEQYF
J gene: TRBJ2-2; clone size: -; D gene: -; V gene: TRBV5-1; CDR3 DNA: TGCGCCAGCAGCCCCAGACAGACTCCGAACACCGGGGAGCTGTTTTTT; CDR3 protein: CASSPRQTPNTGELFF
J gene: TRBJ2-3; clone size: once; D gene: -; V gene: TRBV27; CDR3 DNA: TGTGCCAGCAGTTCCCCTGGGTGGGGGGTCACAGATACGCAGTATTTT; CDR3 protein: CASSSPGWGVTDTQYF
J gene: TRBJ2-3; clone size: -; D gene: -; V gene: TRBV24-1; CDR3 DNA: TGTGCCACCAGTGATCCCGGCGGCAGGGAAGATACGCAGTATTTT; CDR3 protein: CATSDPGGREDTQYF
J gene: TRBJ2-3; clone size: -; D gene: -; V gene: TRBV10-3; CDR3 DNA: TGTGCCATCAGTGGTGCGACTAGCACAGATACGCAGTATTTT; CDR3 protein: CAISGATSTDTQYF
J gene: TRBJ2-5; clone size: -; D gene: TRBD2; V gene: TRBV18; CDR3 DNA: TGTGCCAGCTCACCACAGACGGGGGGGCCACAAGAGACCCAGTACTTC; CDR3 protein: CASSPQTGGPQETQYF
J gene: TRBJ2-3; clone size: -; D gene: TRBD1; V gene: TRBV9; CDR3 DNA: TGTGCCAGCAGCTTGCTCTGGGACAGGCGCACAGATACGCAGTATTTT; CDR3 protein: CASSLLWDRRTDTQYF
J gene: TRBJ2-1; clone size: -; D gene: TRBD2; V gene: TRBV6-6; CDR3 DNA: TGTGCCAGCAGTCCCATAGCGGGGTTAAACAATGAGCAGTTCTTC; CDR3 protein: CASSPIAGLNNEQFF
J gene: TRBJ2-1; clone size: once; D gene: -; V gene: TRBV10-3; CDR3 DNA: TGTGCCATCAGTGAGTCGACCAGGGGTGTCTACAATGAGCAGTTCTTC; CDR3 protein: CAISESTRGVYNEQFF
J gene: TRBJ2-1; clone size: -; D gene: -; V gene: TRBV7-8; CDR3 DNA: TGTGCCAGCAGCACTAGATGGCTGTTCAATGAGCAGTTCTTC; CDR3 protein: CASSTRWLFNEQFF
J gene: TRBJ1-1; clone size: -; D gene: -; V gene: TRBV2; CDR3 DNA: TGTGCCAACACGGGAGGAGGCACTGAAGCTTTCTTT; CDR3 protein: CANTGGGTEAFF
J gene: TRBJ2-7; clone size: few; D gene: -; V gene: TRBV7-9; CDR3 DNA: TGTGCCAGCAGCTTAGGGCACAGGGCATCCTACGAGCAGTACTTC; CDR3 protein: CASSLGHRASYEQYF
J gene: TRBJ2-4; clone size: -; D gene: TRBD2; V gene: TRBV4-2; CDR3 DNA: TGTGCCAGCAGCCAAGATTTATTTGGGGCTAGCGGGAGAAAAAACATTCAGTACTTC; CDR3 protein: CASSQDLFGASGRKNIQYF
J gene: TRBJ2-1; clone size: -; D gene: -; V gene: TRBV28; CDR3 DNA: TGTGCCAGCAGCCCCCAAACCACACAGCCCGCGGGGCAGTTCTTC; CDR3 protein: CASSPQTTQPAGQFF
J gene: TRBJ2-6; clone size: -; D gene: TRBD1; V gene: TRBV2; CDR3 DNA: TGTGCCAGCAGCGATAGGGGGCTGGGGGCCAACGTCCTGACTTTC; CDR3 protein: CASSDRGLGANVLTF
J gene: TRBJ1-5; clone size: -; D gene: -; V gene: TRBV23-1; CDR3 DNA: TGCGCCAGCAGTCAAGAGAGACTCAGTGTGGATCAGCCCCAGCATTTT; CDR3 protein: CASSQERLSVDQPQHF
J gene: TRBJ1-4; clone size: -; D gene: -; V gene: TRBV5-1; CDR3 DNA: TGCGCCAGCAGCTTGGACGGGGGGAAAGGAACACTGTTTTTT; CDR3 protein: CASSLDGGKGTLFF
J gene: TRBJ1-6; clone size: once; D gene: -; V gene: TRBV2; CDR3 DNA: TGTGCCAGCAACCCGGGTTATAATTCACCCCTCCACTTT; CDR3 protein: CASNPGYNSPLHF
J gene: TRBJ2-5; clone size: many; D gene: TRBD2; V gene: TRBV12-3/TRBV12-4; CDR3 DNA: TGTGCCAGCAGTCCTTTAGCGGGGGGGGCCCAGTACTTC; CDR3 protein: CASSPLAGGAQYF
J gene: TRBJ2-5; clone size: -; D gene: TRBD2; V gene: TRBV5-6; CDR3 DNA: TGTGCCAGCAGCGCCTTAGCGGGGGTGTCGTGGACCCAGTACTTC; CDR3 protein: CASSALAGVSWTQYF
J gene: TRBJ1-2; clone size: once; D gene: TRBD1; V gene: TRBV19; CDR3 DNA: TGTGCCAGTAGCCTCTGGGGACAGATTAACTATGGCTACACCTTC; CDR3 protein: CASSLWGQINYGYTF
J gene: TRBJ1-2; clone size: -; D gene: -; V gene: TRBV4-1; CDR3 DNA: TGCGCCAGCAGCCCCCGGACAGTCCCTCTCAATGGCTACACCTTC; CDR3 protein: CASSPRTVPLNGYTF
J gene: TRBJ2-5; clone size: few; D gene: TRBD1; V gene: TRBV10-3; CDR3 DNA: TGTGCCATCAGTGAGGGGCCGACAGGGGGTCGCGAGACCCAGTACTTC; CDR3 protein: CAISEGPTGGRETQYF
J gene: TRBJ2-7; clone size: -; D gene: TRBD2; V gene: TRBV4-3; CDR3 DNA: TGCGCCAGTGGAGCGGGGAGTAGTCCCACCTACGAGCAGTACTTC; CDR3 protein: CASGAGSSPTYEQYF
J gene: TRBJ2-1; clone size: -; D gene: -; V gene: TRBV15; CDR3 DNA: TGTGCCACCAGCAGACACGACCTTATACGGGTTTACTACAATGAGCAGTTCTTC; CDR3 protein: CATSRHDLIRVYYNEQFF
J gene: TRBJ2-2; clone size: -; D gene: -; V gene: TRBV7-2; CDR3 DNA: TGTGCCAGCAGTCCGAGGGGTCGGGGGGCCACCGGGGAGCTGTTTTTT; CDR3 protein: CASSPRGRGATGELFF
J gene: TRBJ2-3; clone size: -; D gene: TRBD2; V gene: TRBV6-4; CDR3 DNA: TGTGCCAGCAGTGATGGGACTAGCGGGGCCACAGATACGCAGTATTTT; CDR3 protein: CASSDGTSGATDTQYF
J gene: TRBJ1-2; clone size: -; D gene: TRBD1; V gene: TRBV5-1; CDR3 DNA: TGCGCCAGCAGGGAACCCTACAGGGGAATTAACTATGGCTACACCTTC; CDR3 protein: CASREPYRGINYGYTF
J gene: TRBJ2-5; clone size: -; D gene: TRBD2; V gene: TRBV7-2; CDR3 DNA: TGTGCCAGCAGCTTAGCCGGACTAGCGGTAGAGACCCAGTACTTC; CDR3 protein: CASSLAGLAVETQYF
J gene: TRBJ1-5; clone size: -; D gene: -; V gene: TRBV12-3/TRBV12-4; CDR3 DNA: TGTGCCAGCAGTTTACATAGCAATCAGCCCCAGCATTTT; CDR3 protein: CASSLHSNQPQHF
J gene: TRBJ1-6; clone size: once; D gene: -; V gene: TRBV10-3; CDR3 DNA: TGTGCCATCAGTCGAAACAGGGAAGTAAATTCACCCCTCCACTTT; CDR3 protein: CAISRNREVNSPLHF
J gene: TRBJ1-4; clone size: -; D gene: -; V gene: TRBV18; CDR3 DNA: TGTGCCAGCTCACCAGGAGGGGCTCGAGAAAAACTGTTTTTT; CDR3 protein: CASSPGGAREKLFF
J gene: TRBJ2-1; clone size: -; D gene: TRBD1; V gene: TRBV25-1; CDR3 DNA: TGTGCCAGCGGGGGGGACAGGGGTTTCGATGAGCAGTTCTTC; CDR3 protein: CASGGDRGFDEQFF
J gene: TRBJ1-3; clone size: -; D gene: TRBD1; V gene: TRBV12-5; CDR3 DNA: TGTGCTAGTGAAACAGGGGCAGGCTTTGTGGACACCATATATTTT; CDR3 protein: CASETGAGFVDTIYF
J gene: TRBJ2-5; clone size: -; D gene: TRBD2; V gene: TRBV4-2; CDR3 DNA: TGTGCCAGCAGCCATGGTGGACTAGCGGGAGGGAGGGGGAGAGAGACCCAGTACTTC; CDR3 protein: CASSHGGLAGGRGRETQYF
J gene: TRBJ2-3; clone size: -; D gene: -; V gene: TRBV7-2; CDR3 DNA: TGTGCCAGCAGCTTAGTGACCTCCGGGACGCAGTATTTT; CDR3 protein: CASSLVTSGTQYF
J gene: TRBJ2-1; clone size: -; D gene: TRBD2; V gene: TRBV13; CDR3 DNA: TGTGCCAGCAGCTACCCTCGAACAGCGGGGGGGCCTAATGAGCAGTTCTTC; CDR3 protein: CASSYPRTAGGPNEQFF
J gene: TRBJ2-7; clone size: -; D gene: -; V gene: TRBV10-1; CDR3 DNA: TGCGCCAGCAGTGAGAGAGGGATTGGCGAGCAGTACTTC; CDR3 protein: CASSERGIGEQYF
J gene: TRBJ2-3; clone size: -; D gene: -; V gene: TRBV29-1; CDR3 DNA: TGCAGCGCTGGATACAGGGGGGGGGATACGCAGTATTTT; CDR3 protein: CSAGYRGGDTQYF
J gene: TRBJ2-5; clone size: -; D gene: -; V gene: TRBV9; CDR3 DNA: TGTGCCAGCAGCGGAGGAAGGCCCCAAGAGACCCAGTACTTC; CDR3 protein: CASSGGRPQETQYF
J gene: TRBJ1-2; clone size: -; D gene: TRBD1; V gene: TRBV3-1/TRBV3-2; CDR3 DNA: TGTGCCAGCAGCCACCGGGACAGGGGGAAGACTAACTATGGCTACACCTTC; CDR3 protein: CASSHRDRGKTNYGYTF
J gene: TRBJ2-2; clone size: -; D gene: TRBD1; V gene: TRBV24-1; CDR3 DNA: TGTGCCACCAGCGACCCGGGACAGGGTAACACCGGGGAGCTGTTTTTT; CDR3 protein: CATSDPGQGNTGELFF
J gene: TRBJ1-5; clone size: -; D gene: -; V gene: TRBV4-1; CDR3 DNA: TGCGCCAGCAGCCACCGACAGCACAATCAGCCCCAGCATTTT; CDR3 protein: CASSHRQHNQPQHF
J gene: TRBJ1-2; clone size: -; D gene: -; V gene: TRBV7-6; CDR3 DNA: TGTGCCAGCAGCTTAGCGGGGCGAGATGGCTACACCTTC; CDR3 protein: CASSLAGRDGYTF
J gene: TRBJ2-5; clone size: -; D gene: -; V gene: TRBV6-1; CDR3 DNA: TGTGCCAGCAGTGAAGTAGGCGGGCTACAAGAGACCCAGTACTTC; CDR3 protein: CASSEVGGLQETQYF
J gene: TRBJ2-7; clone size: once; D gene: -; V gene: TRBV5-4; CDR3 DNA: TGTGCCAGCAGTCCCGGGACACCGAGCTCCTACGAGCAGTACTTC; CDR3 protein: CASSPGTPSSYEQYF
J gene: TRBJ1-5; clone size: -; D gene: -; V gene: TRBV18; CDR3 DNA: TGTGCCAGCTCACAAAACGGAGATTGGCAGCCCCAGCATTTT; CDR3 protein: CASSQNGDWQPQHF
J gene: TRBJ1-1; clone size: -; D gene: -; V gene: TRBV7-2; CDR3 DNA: TGTGCCTTGCATCCCGGGGTTAAGAGCACTGAAGCTTTCTTT; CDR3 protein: CALHPGVKSTEAFF
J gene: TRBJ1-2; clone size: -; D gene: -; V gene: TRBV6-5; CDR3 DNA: TGTGCCAGCAGTCAAACGGGAGACCTTGGCTACACCTTC; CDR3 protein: CASSQTGDLGYTF
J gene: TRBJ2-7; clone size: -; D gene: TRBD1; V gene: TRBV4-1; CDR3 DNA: TGCGCCAGCAGCCCACGGACAGGCAACTACGAGCAGTACTTC; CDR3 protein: CASSPRTGNYEQYF